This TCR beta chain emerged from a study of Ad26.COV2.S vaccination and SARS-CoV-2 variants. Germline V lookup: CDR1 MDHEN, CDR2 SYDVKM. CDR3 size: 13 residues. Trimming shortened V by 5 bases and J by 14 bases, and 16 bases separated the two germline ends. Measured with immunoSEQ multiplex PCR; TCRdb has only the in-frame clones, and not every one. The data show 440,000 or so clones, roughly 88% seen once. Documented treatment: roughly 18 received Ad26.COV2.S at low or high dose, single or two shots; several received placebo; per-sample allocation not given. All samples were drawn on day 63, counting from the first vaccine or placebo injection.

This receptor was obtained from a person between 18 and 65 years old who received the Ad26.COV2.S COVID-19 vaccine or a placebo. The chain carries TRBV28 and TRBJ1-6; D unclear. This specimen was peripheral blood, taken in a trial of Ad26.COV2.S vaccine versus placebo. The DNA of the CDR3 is TGTGCCAGCAGTGAGGTCCTCCACGACGCCCTCCACTTT. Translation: CASSEVLHDALHF.